These 21 T cell receptor beta chains were all obtained from the same sample, sequenced in a study of PD-L1 blockade in urothelial cancer. Here immunoSEQ multiplex PCR was the method, and the copy in TCRdb shows in-frame clones only, minus some. In the table there are some 60,000 clones, 86% of which are singletons. Source: PBMCs, taken around atezolizumab (anti-PD-L1) treatment. Receptors originate from a man aged 50 to 59 with urothelial cancer.

The chain links TRBV7-6 to TRBJ2-7; D remains ambiguous. The V end lost 6 bases, the J end lost 2 bases, and 11 bases lay between the germline ends. CDR1 and CDR2 from the germline V gene are SGHVS and FNYEAQ. The CDR3 extends over 13 amino acids. For the CDR3, the DNA is TGTGCCAGCAGTCCAGTAAGTGCCTACGAGCAGTACTTC. Amino acids: CASSPVSAYEQYF. Complete variable domain (other parts from reference TRBV7-6 and TRBJ2-7): GAGVSQSPRYKVTKRGQDVALRCDPISGHVSLYWYRQALGQGPEFLTYFNYEAQQDKSGLPNDRFSAERPEGSISTLTIQRTEQRDSAMYRCASSPVSAYEQYFGPGTRLTVT.

The rearrangement joins TRBV19 to TRBJ2-6; D is possibly TRBD2 (5 bases). The CDR3 has 16 residues. Trimming pared 7 bases from V and 0 bases from J, leaving 13 bases between. Germline loops: CDR1 LNHDA, CDR2 SQIVND (reference sequence). The CDR3: CASTRFEGSGANVLTF. The DNA for the CDR3 is TGTGCCAGTACCCGTTTCGAGGGCTCTGGGGCCAACGTCCTGACTTTC. The full variable domain, completed using reference TRBV19 and TRBJ2-6, is DGGITQSPKYLFRKEGQNVTLSCEQNLNHDAMYWYRQDPGQGLRLIYYSQIVNDFQKGDIAEGYSVSREKKESFPLTVTSAQKNPTAFYLCASTRFEGSGANVLTFGAGSRLTVL.

This clone came up a few times. CDR3 coding DNA: TGTGCCATCAGTGAGTCAACAGACACCGGGGAGCTGTTTTTT. As protein: CAISESTDTGELFF. This sequence joins TRBV10-3 and TRBJ2-2; D is unresolved. Between the trimmed V and J ends, which lost 0 bases and 3 bases, there was a span of 5 bases. CDR3 size: 14 residues. Germline V lookup: CDR1 ENHRY, CDR2 SYGVKD.

This sequence joins TRBV28 and TRBJ2-1; TRBD2 matches 10 bases. The germline gives CDR1 MDHEN, CDR2 SYDVKM. V shed 3 bases, J shed 9 bases, and the junction held 8 bases outside the gene matches. The CDR3 is made up of 15 amino acids. The CDR3 DNA sequence: TGTGCCAGCAGTTTTCCCAGCGGGAGGGCCTTTGAGCAGTTCTTC. Protein: CASSFPSGRAFEQFF.

In this sample, this clone turned up a few times. J is TRBJ2-5 and V is TRBV7-6; TRBD2 aligns across 8 bases. Germline V gene data show CDR1 as SGHVS and CDR2 as FNYEAQ. V lost 5 bases to trimming and J lost 5 bases; unmatched junction nucleotides: 7. The CDR3 is 14 residues long. DNA for the CDR3: TGTGCCAGCAGCAGCGGGAGTGGCGGGGAGACCCAGTACTTC. Encoded protein: CASSSGSGGETQYF.

The chain uses TRBV30 and TRBJ2-7; 7 bases are a match to TRBD2. The CDR3 has 13 amino acids. Losses at the gene ends were 2 bases for V and 2 bases for J; bases not matched to a gene: 3. CDR1 is GTSNPN and CDR2 is SVGIG in the germline V gene (reference sequence). CDR3 sequence reads: CAWSRGRAYEQYF. CDR3 nucleotide sequence: TGTGCCTGGAGTCGGGGGAGGGCCTACGAGCAGTACTTC.

This rearrangement joins TRBV19 to TRBJ1-5; TRBD1 matches at 7 bases. Germline V gives CDR1 LNHDA, CDR2 SQIVND (reference sequence). CDR3 size: 14 residues. Trimming cost V 8 bases and J 3 bases; bases outside gene matches: 7. CDR3 DNA: TGTGCCAGTGGAACAGACAGGGACAATCAGCCCCAGCATTTT. This gives the protein CASGTDRDNQPQHF.

This clone was observed a handful of times. The chain uses TRBV21-1 and TRBJ2-1; the D call of TRBD2 is as the table states it, not checked on the DNA. TRBV21-1 counts as a pseudogene. The CDR3 runs 20 residues. In nucleotides, the CDR3 is TGTGCCAGCAGCAAAGAGGGACTAGCGGGAGGGCCCAGCTCCTACAATGAGCAGTTCTTC. Translated, it gives CASSKEGLAGGPSSYNEQFF.

The chain carries TRBV6-5 and TRBJ2-1; 9 nucleotides match TRBD1. J was trimmed by 8 bases and V by 1 base; bases with no gene match: 6. Per the germline V gene, CDR1 is MNHEY and CDR2 is SVGAGI. The CDR3 contains 15 residues. Written as DNA, the CDR3 is TGTGCCAGCAGTTACTTGGGACAGGGTCTGTATGAGCAGTTCTTC. Encoded protein: CASSYLGQGLYEQFF.

The V call is TRBV6-1, the J call TRBJ2-7, with D hard to call. The V and J ends lost 7 bases and 0 bases respectively, with 13 bases between them. Germline loops: CDR1 MNHNS, CDR2 SASEGT. The CDR3 is 14 residues long. CDR3 nucleotide sequence: TGTGCCAGCAATACGCTTACGAGCTCCTACGAGCAGTACTTC. The encoded protein is CASNTLTSSYEQYF.

This rearrangement joins TRBV18 to TRBJ1-2; perhaps TRBD1 as D (5 bases). V was shortened by 5 bases and J by 0 bases, with 10 bases between the two germline ends. The length of the CDR3 is 14 residues. CDR1 is KGHSH, CDR2 LQKENI, per germline. The CDR3 DNA follows: TGTGCCAGCTCAGCGACAGTTACTAACTATGGCTACACCTTC. Protein: CASSATVTNYGYTF.

The genes are TRBV10-3 and TRBJ2-1; 9 nucleotides agree with TRBD2. The germline CDR1 and CDR2 sequences are ENHRY and SYGVKD. Trimming took 3 bases from V and 1 from J; bases not matched to a gene: 7. The CDR3 contains 17 residues. CDR3 in DNA: TGTGCCATCAGTGAAAGTAGCGGGAGTGGATCCTACAATGAGCAGTTCTTC. This gives the protein CAISESSGSGSYNEQFF.

This chain links TRBV5-1 with TRBJ2-5; D might be TRBD1 (5 bases). From germline, CDR1 is SGHRS and CDR2 YFSETQ. The CDR3 sequence is 13 residues long. With 3 bases removed from V and 2 bases from J, the gap between germline ends came to 8 bases. This chain's CDR3 is CASSWPGQETQYF. Written as DNA, the CDR3 is TGCGCCAGCAGCTGGCCAGGGCAAGAGACCCAGTACTTC.

V gene TRBV28 combines with J gene TRBJ2-1; 11 bases are shared with TRBD2. After removal of 9 bases from V and 11 bases from J, the junction contained 9 bases not matched to a gene. Germline values: CDR1 MDHEN, CDR2 SYDVKM. There are 13 residues in the CDR3. CDR3 amino acids: CASTSGSKVKQFF. The CDR3 DNA reads as TGTGCCAGTACTAGCGGGAGCAAGGTTAAGCAGTTCTTC.

This chain uses TRBV30 with TRBJ1-2; TRBD1 is a possible D gene (5 bases). V lost 1 base and J 5 bases, leaving 8 bases between the germline ends. The CDR3 sequence is 12 residues long. Germline V CDR1 and CDR2: GTSNPN, SVGIG (reference sequence). The CDR3 DNA follows: TGTGCCTGGAGTGGCAGGGCGTATGGCTACACCTTC. It translates to CAWSGRAYGYTF.

CDR3 sequence (DNA): TGTGCCAGCAGCTCCCGAGGGGGTGAGCAGTTCTTC. Translation: CASSSRGGEQFF. The V and J genes are TRBV7-6 and TRBJ2-1, with D possibly being TRBD1 (6 bases). V lost 4 bases to trimming and J lost 9 bases, with 10 bases between them. This CDR3 has 12 amino acids. Germline CDR1 and CDR2: SGHVS and FNYEAQ.

CDR3: CASSLRVRGNYEQYF. CDR3 in DNA: TGTGCCAGCAGTTTACGTGTAAGAGGAAACTACGAGCAGTACTTC. V and J are TRBV28 and TRBJ2-7; no reliable D call. The V and J ends lost 2 bases and 3 bases respectively, with 14 bases between them. The germline V gene has CDR1 MDHEN and CDR2 SYDVKM. This CDR3 has 15 residues.

The chain uses TRBV4-1 and TRBJ1-1; maybe TRBD1 (6 bases). Trimming cost V 1 base and J 0 bases, with 15 bases left between them. The CDR3 is 17 amino acids. Germline-derived CDR1 and CDR2 are MGHRA and YSYEKL. CDR3 sequence: CASSQGDRFRLNTEAFF. The CDR3, as DNA: TGCGCCAGCAGCCAAGGAGACAGGTTCCGACTGAACACTGAAGCTTTCTTT.

The V and J genes are TRBV18 and TRBJ1-5, with 9 bases aligning to TRBD1. With 6 bases clipped from V and 0 bases from J, the junction kept 6 bases outside the gene matches. The V gene's germline CDR1 is KGHSH and CDR2 LQKENI. The CDR3 spans 16 residues. CDR3: CASSPGQGNSNQPQHF. The CDR3, as DNA: TGTGCCAGCTCGCCCGGACAGGGGAATAGCAATCAGCCCCAGCATTTT.

This clone was counted only a few times. The chain couples TRBV19 to TRBJ1-1; D is perhaps TRBD1 (6 bases). The germline V gene has CDR1 LNHDA and CDR2 SQIVND (reference sequence). V lost 4 bases and J 6 bases, leaving 12 bases between the germline ends. CDR3 length: 13 residues. CDR3 nucleotides: TGTGCCAGTAGTAACGTACAGGGCCCTGAAGCTTTCTTT. It specifies CASSNVQGPEAFF.

The rearrangement uses TRBV7-8 and TRBJ2-1, with unresolved D. V lost 1 base to trimming and J lost 0 bases, with 13 bases between them. The CDR3 sequence is 17 residues long. The V gene's germline CDR1 is SGHVS and CDR2 FQNEAQ. CDR3 loop: CASSLGSTTSSYNEQFF. In nucleotides, the CDR3 is TGTGCCAGCAGCTTAGGCTCCACTACGAGCTCCTACAATGAGCAGTTCTTC.